This is a list of T cell receptor beta chains from one sample in a study of blood T cell repertoires in COVID-19. The assay was immunoSEQ multiplex PCR, and TCRdb's table has in-frame clones only and misses some. The sample has around 300,000 clones, 85% seen once. Material: PBMCs or T cells enriched from blood (not recorded which). These receptors were collected from a woman in her forties or fifties who had recovered from COVID-19. Both conserved end residues are part of each CDR3. A D gene is named only where the DNA matches it firmly. Only part of the rows carry a size: once, few, many, or a class if the clone is expanded.

abundance | j_gene | v_gene | d_gene | CDR3nt | CDR3aa
NA | TRBJ1-2 | TRBV28 | NA | TGTGCCAGCAGTTTAGTGAGGGGACATTATGGCTACACCTTC | CASSLVRGHYGYTF
NA | TRBJ1-5 | TRBV9 | TRBD1 | TGTGCCAGCAGCGTAGACGACAGGGCCAATCAGCCCCAGCATTTT | CASSVDDRANQPQHF
NA | TRBJ2-1 | TRBV9 | TRBD2 | TGTGCCAGCAGCGTAGCGGGGGGGAGGTACAATGAGCAGTTCTTC | CASSVAGGRYNEQFF
NA | TRBJ1-5 | TRBV19 | NA | TGTGCCAGTAGTTGGCAGGCAAATCAGCCCCAGCATTTT | CASSWQANQPQHF
once | TRBJ2-1 | TRBV6-5 | NA | TGTGCCAGCAGTTACTCGATCTACAGGGTCGATGAGCAGTTCTTC | CASSYSIYRVDEQFF
NA | TRBJ2-7 | TRBV20-1 | NA | TGCAGTGCTAGTGCTAGCGCCTACGAGCAGTACTTC | CSASASAYEQYF
NA | TRBJ1-1 | TRBV2 | TRBD1 | TGTGCCAGCAGTTGGACAGGGAGGAACACTGAAGCTTTCTTT | CASSWTGRNTEAFF
NA | TRBJ1-1 | TRBV5-4 | NA | TGTGCCAGCAGCCCCGGTCTTGGGGGGGGCTCCGACACTGAAGCTTTCTTT | CASSPGLGGGSDTEAFF
NA | TRBJ2-7 | TRBV2 | NA | TGTGCCAGCAGTCGGTCGGGTGAGGGAATCGGCTACGAGCAGTACTTC | CASSRSGEGIGYEQYF
NA | TRBJ1-5 | TRBV28 | NA | TGTGCCAGCAGAACTCTCCGCGCCCCGAGTCAGCCCCAGCATTTT | CASRTLRAPSQPQHF
NA | TRBJ1-6 | TRBV19 | NA | TGTGCCAGTACTCGGCGGGGTACCCTCAATAATTCACCCCTCCACTTT | CASTRRGTLNNSPLHF
NA | TRBJ2-6 | TRBV29-1 | NA | TGCAGCGTAGAGTCCTGGGCCAACGTCCTGACTTTC | CSVESWANVLTF
NA | TRBJ1-4 | TRBV5-6 | NA | TGTGCCAGCAGCCCGAACAGGGTGGGTGAAAAACTGTTTTTT | CASSPNRVGEKLFF
NA | TRBJ2-3 | TRBV19 | NA | TGTGCCACCCGAATAGCAGATACGCAGTATTTT | CATRIADTQYF
NA | TRBJ2-2 | TRBV3-1/TRBV3-2 | TRBD2 | TGTGCCAGCAGCCTTACTAGCGGGAGTGCCGGGGAGCTGTTTTTT | CASSLTSGSAGELFF
NA | TRBJ2-3 | TRBV15 | TRBD1 | TGTGCCACCAGCAGAGGGACAGGGGGCGCAGATACGCAGTATTTT | CATSRGTGGADTQYF
NA | TRBJ1-5 | TRBV30 | TRBD1 | TGTGCCTGGAGTGCGGGACAGAGCAATCAGCCCCAGCATTTT | CAWSAGQSNQPQHF
NA | TRBJ2-7 | TRBV10-3 | TRBD2 | TGTGCCATTAGTGTCATGACTAGCGGCTACGAGCAGTACTTC | CAISVMTSGYEQYF
once | TRBJ1-1 | TRBV5-6 | NA | TGTGCCAGCAGCTTGGCTGGGAGAACTGAAGCTTTCTTT | CASSLAGRTEAFF
few | TRBJ2-5 | TRBV5-4 | TRBD1 | TGTGCCAGCAGCAAGGGACAGTTCCAAGAGACCCAGTACTTC | CASSKGQFQETQYF
NA | TRBJ1-2 | TRBV28 | TRBD1 | TGTGCCAGCAGTTTCAGTCCTACAGGGGTACTTGGCTATGGCTACACCTTC | CASSFSPTGVLGYGYTF
NA | TRBJ2-2 | TRBV27 | TRBD2 | TGTGCCAGCAGTTTAAATGGGAGGGTCGACACCGGGGAGCTGTTTTTT | CASSLNGRVDTGELFF
NA | TRBJ1-1 | TRBV6-2/TRBV6-3 | TRBD1 | TGTGCCAGCAGTCGGACAGGTTTTGTTGAAGCTTTCTTT | CASSRTGFVEAFF
NA | TRBJ1-6 | TRBV19 | NA | TGTGCCAGTAGTATCCGGGCGGGAGATAATTCACCCCTCCACTTT | CASSIRAGDNSPLHF
NA | TRBJ1-5 | TRBV11-2 | TRBD1 | TGTGCCAGCAGCTTAGGTTGGTCAGGGGGTGATCAGCCCCAGCATTTT | CASSLGWSGGDQPQHF
once | TRBJ1-2 | TRBV20-1 | NA | TGCAGTGCTAGTTTTCCTAGTCTTGGGGCTCTGTATGGCTACACCTTC | CSASFPSLGALYGYTF
NA | TRBJ2-1 | TRBV25-1 | NA | TGTGCCAGCAGTAAAAGGGGCGGGAACTCCTACAATGAGCAGTTCTTC | CASSKRGGNSYNEQFF
NA | TRBJ1-5 | TRBV2 | TRBD1 | TGTGCCAGCAGGCCCGGGACAGGCTTGAATCAGCCCCAGCATTTT | CASRPGTGLNQPQHF
NA | TRBJ1-4 | TRBV5-1 | NA | TGCGCCAGCAGCCAACAGGGATTTAATGAAAAACTGTTTTTT | CASSQQGFNEKLFF
NA | TRBJ2-7 | TRBV27 | NA | TGTGCCAGCAGCCCAGGACAGTACGAGCAGTACTTC | CASSPGQYEQYF
NA | TRBJ1-6 | TRBV18 | NA | TGTGCCAGCTCACCCGGGGTGGCAGATGATTCACCCCTCCACTTT | CASSPGVADDSPLHF
NA | TRBJ1-3 | TRBV7-2 | NA | TGTGCCAGCAGCTTTTCGGCTGGAAACACCATATATTTT | CASSFSAGNTIYF
NA | TRBJ2-3 | TRBV11-2 | NA | TGTGCCAGCAGCTTAGTTATCGGGTCGGATACGCAGTATTTT | CASSLVIGSDTQYF
NA | TRBJ1-5 | TRBV7-8 | TRBD1 | TGTGCCAGCAGCTTAGAGGGACAGGGCTTAAGTCAGCCCCAGCATTTT | CASSLEGQGLSQPQHF
NA | TRBJ1-6 | TRBV3-1/TRBV3-2 | TRBD1 | TGTGCCAGCAGCCAAGAGACAGGGGGCATCTATAATTCACCCCTCCACTTT | CASSQETGGIYNSPLHF
NA | TRBJ2-7 | TRBV5-1 | NA | TGCGCCAGCAGCGTTTTTAACTCCTACGAGCAGTACTTC | CASSVFNSYEQYF
NA | TRBJ1-5 | TRBV6-2/TRBV6-3 | NA | TGTGCCAGCAGTCCGACAGGAAGCAATCAGCCCCAGCATTTT | CASSPTGSNQPQHF
NA | TRBJ1-1 | TRBV6-6 | NA | TGTGCCAGCAGTACGAACCTCCTCGGGAACACTGAAGCTTTCTTT | CASSTNLLGNTEAFF
NA | TRBJ1-3 | TRBV18 | NA | TGTGCCAGCTCACCAACCACCGTTAGCTCTGGAAACACCATATATTTT | CASSPTTVSSGNTIYF
NA | TRBJ2-5 | TRBV6-5 | TRBD1 | TGTGCCGCACGTCCCGGACAGGGTTCGGTAGAGACCCAGTACTTC | CAARPGQGSVETQYF
NA | TRBJ2-1 | TRBV6-2/TRBV6-3 | NA | TGTGCCAGCAGTTCCCCTTTAGGGGGAGGGTCCTACAATGAGCAGTTCTTC | CASSSPLGGGSYNEQFF
NA | TRBJ1-1 | TRBV3-1/TRBV3-2 | TRBD1 | TGTGCCAGCAGCCAGGGGACAGGGGGGAAGCGGACTGAAGCTTTCTTT | CASSQGTGGKRTEAFF
NA | TRBJ2-2 | TRBV13 | NA | TGTGCCAGCAGCGTTACAGGGGAGCTGTTTTTT | CASSVTGELFF
NA | TRBJ2-2 | TRBV7-3 | TRBD1 | TGTGCCAGCAGCTCCACAGGGGCGGGCACCGGGGAGCTGTTTTTT | CASSSTGAGTGELFF
NA | TRBJ1-4 | TRBV30 | NA | TGTGCCTGGGAACAGGGAAATAATGAAAAACTGTTTTTT | CAWEQGNNEKLFF
NA | TRBJ1-1 | TRBV5-4 | NA | TGTGCCAGCAGCTTGGAGATCGGGACTGAAGCTTTCTTT | CASSLEIGTEAFF